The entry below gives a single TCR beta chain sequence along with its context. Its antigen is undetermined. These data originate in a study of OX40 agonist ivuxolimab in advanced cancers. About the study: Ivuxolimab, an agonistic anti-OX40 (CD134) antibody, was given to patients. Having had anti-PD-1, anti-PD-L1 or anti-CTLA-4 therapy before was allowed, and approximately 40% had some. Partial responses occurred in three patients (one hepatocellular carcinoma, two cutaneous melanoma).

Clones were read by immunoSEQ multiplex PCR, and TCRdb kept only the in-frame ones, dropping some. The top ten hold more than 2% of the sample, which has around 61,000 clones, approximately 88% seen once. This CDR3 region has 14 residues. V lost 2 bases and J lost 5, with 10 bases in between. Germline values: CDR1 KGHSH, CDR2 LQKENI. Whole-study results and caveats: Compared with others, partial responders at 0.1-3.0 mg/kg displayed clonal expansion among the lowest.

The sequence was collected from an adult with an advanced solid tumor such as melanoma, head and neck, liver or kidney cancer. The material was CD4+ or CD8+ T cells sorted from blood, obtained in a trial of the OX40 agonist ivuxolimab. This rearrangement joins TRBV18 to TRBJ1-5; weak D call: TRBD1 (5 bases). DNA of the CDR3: TGTGCCAGCTCACCAATAGGGGTGGATCAGCCCCAGCATTTT. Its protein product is CASSPIGVDQPQHF.